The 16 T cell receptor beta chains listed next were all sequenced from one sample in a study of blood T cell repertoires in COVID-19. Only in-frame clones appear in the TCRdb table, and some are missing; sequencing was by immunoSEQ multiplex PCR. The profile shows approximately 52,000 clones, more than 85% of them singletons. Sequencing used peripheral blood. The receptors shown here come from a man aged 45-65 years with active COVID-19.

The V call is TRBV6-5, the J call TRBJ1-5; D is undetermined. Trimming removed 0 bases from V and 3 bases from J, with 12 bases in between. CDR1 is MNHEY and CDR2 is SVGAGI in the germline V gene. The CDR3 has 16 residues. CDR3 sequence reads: CASSYSRVGINQPQHF. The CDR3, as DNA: TGTGCCAGCAGTTACTCGAGGGTGGGTATCAATCAGCCCCAGCATTTT.

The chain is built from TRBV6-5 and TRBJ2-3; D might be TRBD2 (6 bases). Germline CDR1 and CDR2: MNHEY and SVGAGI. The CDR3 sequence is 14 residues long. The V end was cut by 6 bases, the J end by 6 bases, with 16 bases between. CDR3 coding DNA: TGTGCCAGCAGCCAGACTAGGAGCGGGGATACGCAGTATTTT. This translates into CASSQTRSGDTQYF.

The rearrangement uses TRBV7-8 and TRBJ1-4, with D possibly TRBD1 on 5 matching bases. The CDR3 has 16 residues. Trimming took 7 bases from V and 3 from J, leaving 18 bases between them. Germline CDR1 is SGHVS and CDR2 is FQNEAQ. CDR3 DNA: TGTGCCAGCACCAAAGGGGCAGGCCAGGCTAATGAAAAACTGTTTTTT. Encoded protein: CASTKGAGQANEKLFF.

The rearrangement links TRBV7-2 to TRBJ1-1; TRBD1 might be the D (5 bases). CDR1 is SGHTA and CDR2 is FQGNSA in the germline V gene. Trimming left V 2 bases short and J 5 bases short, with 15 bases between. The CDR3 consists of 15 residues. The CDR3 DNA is TGTGCCAGCAGCTTACGGTCGTCCCGGGGGACTGAAGCTTTCTTT. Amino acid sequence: CASSLRSSRGTEAFF.

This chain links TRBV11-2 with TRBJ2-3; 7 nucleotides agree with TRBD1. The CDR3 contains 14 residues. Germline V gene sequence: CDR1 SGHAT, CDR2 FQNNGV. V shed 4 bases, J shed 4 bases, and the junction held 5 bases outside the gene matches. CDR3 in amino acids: CASSSTGAADTQYF. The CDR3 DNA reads TGTGCCAGCAGCTCAACAGGGGCCGCAGATACGCAGTATTTT.

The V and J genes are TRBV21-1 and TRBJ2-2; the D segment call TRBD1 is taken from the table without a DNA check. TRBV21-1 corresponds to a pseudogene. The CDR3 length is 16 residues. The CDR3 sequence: CASSKWRTPNTGELFF. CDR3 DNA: TGTGCCAGCAGCAAATGGCGGACACCGAACACCGGGGAGCTGTTTTTT.

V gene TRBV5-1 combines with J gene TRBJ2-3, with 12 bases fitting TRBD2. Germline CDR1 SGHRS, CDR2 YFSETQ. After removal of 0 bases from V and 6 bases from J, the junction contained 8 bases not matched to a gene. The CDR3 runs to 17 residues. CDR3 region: CASSLARATSGSDTQYF. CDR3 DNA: TGCGCCAGCAGCTTGGCCAGGGCGACTAGCGGGAGTGATACGCAGTATTTT.

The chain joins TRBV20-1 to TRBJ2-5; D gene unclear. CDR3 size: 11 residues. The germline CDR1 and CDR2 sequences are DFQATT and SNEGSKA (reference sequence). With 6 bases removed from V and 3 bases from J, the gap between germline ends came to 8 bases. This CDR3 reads CSAGQEETQYF. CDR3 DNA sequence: TGCAGTGCGGGCCAGGAAGAGACCCAGTACTTC.

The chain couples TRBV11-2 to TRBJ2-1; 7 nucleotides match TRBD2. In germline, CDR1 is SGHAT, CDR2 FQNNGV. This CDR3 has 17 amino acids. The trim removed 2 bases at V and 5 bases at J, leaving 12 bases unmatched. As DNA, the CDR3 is TGTGCCAGCAGCTTAAGGTCCTGGCGGGAGAGGAACAATGAGCAGTTCTTC. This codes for CASSLRSWRERNNEQFF.

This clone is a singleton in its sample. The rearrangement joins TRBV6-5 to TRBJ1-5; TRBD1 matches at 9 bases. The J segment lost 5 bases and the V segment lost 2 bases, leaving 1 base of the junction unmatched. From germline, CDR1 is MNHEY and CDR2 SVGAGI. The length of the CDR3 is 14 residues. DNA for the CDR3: TGTGCCAGCAGTTACACAGGGGGCGATCAGCCCCAGCATTTT. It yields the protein CASSYTGGDQPQHF.

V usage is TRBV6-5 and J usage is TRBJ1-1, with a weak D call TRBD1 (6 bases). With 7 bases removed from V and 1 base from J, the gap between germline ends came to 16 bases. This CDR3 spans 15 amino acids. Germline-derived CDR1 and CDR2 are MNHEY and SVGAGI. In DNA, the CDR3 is TGTGCCAGCACGCAGGGGATAGGTTCGAACACTGAAGCTTTCTTT. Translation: CASTQGIGSNTEAFF.

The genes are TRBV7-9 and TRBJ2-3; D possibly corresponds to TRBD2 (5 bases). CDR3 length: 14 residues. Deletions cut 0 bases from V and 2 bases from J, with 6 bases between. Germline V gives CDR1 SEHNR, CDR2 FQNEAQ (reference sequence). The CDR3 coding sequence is TGTGCCAGCAGCTTAGCGACTATCACAGATACGCAGTATTTT. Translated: CASSLATITDTQYF.

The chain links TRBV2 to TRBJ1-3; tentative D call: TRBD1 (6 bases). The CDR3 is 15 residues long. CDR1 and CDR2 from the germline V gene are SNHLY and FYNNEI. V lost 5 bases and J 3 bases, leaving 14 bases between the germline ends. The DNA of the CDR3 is TGTGCCAGCAGTTTGTCGCGAGGGGGTGGAAACACCATATATTTT. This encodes CASSLSRGGGNTIYF.

The CDR3 loop reads CASNLGTAERRKKGTQYF. CDR3 coding DNA: TGTGCCAGCAACCTAGGGACAGCGGAGCGGCGCAAAAAGGGGACCCAGTACTTC. The chain has TRBV28 and TRBJ2-5, with 7 bases aligning to TRBD1. CDR3 length equals 18 residues. The junction had 24 bases not matched to a gene; V was cut back by 7 bases and J by 7 bases. CDR1 is MDHEN and CDR2 is SYDVKM in the germline V gene.

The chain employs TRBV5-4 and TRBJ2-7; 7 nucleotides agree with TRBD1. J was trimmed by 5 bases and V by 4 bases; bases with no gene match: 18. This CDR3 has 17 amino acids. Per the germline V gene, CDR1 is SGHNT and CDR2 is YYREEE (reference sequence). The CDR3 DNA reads TGTGCCAGCAGCACAGACAGGGTTGGTGTGCTTTCCCACGAGCAGTACTTC. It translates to CASSTDRVGVLSHEQYF.

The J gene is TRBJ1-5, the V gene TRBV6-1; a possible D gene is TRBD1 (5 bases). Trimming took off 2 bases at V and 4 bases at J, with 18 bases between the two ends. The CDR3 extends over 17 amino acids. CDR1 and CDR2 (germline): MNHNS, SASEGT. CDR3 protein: CASSEPLGGGRNQPQHF. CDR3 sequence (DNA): TGTGCCAGCAGTGAACCTTTAGGCGGGGGTAGGAATCAGCCCCAGCATTTT.